These 10 T cell receptor beta chains were all obtained from the same sample, sequenced in a study of T cell responses to AZD1222 COVID-19 vaccine. Repertoires were generated with immunoSEQ multiplex PCR, while TCRdb's copy carries only in-frame clones and drops some. The sample shows about 130,000 clones, approximately 83% of them seen only once. The sample in question was peripheral blood, obtained on day 0 of AZD1222 vaccination. All receptors come from an adult in good health.

The chain uses TRBV29-1 and TRBJ1-1; D not certain. The CDR3 sequence is 12 residues long. Germline CDR1 reads SQVTM; CDR2 reads ANQGSEA. V lost 7 bases and J lost 0, with 9 bases in between. Here the CDR3 reads CSGTVLNTEAFF. CDR3 bases: TGCAGCGGTACAGTATTGAACACTGAAGCTTTCTTT.

The CDR3 loop reads CASSKAIMASGCTIYF. The CDR3 region has the DNA TGTGCCAGCAGCAAAGCCATAATGGCTTCGGGATGCACCATATATTTT. V and J are TRBV21-1 and TRBJ1-3. TRBV21-1 is an annotated pseudogene. The CDR3 spans 16 residues.

The chain uses TRBV4-2 and TRBJ1-5; D gene unclear. From germline, CDR1 is LGHNA and CDR2 YNFKEQ. Deletions cut 0 bases from V and 1 base from J, with 1 base between. The CDR3 extends over 13 amino acids. The CDR3 sequence is CASSQESNQPQHF. The CDR3 bases are TGTGCCAGCAGCCAAGAGAGCAATCAGCCCCAGCATTTT.

The chain carries TRBV6-5 and TRBJ1-1, with 9 bases that match TRBD1. Germline V gives CDR1 MNHEY, CDR2 SVGAGI. The CDR3 is 14 amino acids. With 7 bases clipped from V and 4 bases from J, the junction kept 7 bases outside the gene matches. CDR3: CASTSTGGGTEAFF. In DNA form, the CDR3 reads TGTGCCAGCACGTCAACAGGGGGCGGCACTGAAGCTTTCTTT.

The chain is built from TRBV5-4 and TRBJ1-5; D possibly corresponds to TRBD1 (5 bases). Per the germline V gene, CDR1 is SGHNT and CDR2 is YYREEE (reference sequence). The CDR3 has 14 amino acids. The V end was cut by 0 bases, the J end by 2 bases, with 6 bases between. The chain's CDR3 is CASSLAGGNQPQHF. CDR3 nucleotide sequence: TGTGCCAGCAGCTTGGCGGGGGGCAATCAGCCCCAGCATTTT.

This sequence joins TRBV6-5 and TRBJ2-3; no clear D gene. Germline V CDR1 and CDR2: MNHEY, SVGAGI. CDR3 length equals 14 residues. V was clipped by 8 bases and J by 0 bases, with 12 bases between them. The CDR3 reads CASEVGTSTDTQYF. The CDR3 DNA reads as TGTGCCAGCGAGGTTGGTACAAGCACAGATACGCAGTATTTT.

The J gene is TRBJ2-1, the V gene TRBV4-2, with D possibly TRBD2 on 6 matching bases. The CDR3 spans 15 residues. CDR1 is LGHNA, CDR2 YNFKEQ, per germline. V lost 0 bases, J lost 4 bases, and 10 bases lay in between. CDR3 loop: CASSQDAGTYNEQFF. CDR3 bases: TGTGCCAGCAGCCAAGATGCGGGAACTTACAATGAGCAGTTCTTC.

This clone was seen a few times. The chain employs TRBV6-1 and TRBJ2-7; no reliable D call. CDR1 and CDR2 (germline): MNHNS, SASEGT. V was trimmed by 1 base and J by 2 bases, leaving 12 bases between them. CDR3 length: 15 amino acids. CDR3 loop: CASSEVQFVTYEQYF. CDR3 nucleotides: TGTGCCAGCAGTGAAGTACAGTTTGTCACCTACGAGCAGTACTTC.

This clone was seen a few times. The gene calls are TRBV11-2 and TRBJ1-3; D is unclear. CDR3 size: 14 residues. V dropped 8 bases and J dropped 5 bases, with 16 bases sitting between them. Germline V gives CDR1 SGHAT, CDR2 FQNNGV. Here the CDR3 reads CASVTNSNRNTIYF. Written as DNA, the CDR3 is TGTGCCAGCGTTACGAACTCCAACCGAAACACCATATATTTT.

There are a few counts of this clone. This chain uses TRBV5-6 with TRBJ2-7; D not certain. The CDR3 sequence is 14 residues long. Germline loops: CDR1 SGHDT, CDR2 YYEEEE. Trimming shortened V by 2 bases and J by 0 bases, and 9 bases separated the two germline ends. CDR3 residues: CASSFISSSYEQYF. CDR3 nucleotides: TGTGCCAGCAGCTTTATCAGTAGCTCCTACGAGCAGTACTTC.